Below, 10 T cell receptor beta chains from the same sample are listed, as sequenced in a study of a mutant IDH1 vaccine in newly diagnosed glioma. Which antigens these TCRs recognize remains unknown. Time point given: week 11, during vaccination. One vaccine dose held 300 ug of mutant IDH1 20-mer peptide and came with topical imiquimod. Some clones are missing from TCRdb's copy, which holds only in-frame ones; the method was immunoSEQ multiplex PCR. The sample records about 120,000 clones, around three quarters being singletons. Source: PBMCs, taken from a glioma patient whose treatment included an IDH1 peptide vaccine. Source of these receptors: a man aged 35 to 55 with glioma.

The chain is built from TRBV19 and TRBJ1-2; 7 bases map to TRBD1. V lost 2 bases and J lost 3; bases outside the gene matches: 3. This CDR3 region has 14 residues. Germline loops: CDR1 LNHDA, CDR2 SQIVND (reference sequence). The CDR3 sequence: CASSISQGDYGYTF. The CDR3 region has the DNA TGTGCCAGTAGTATAAGCCAGGGGGACTATGGCTACACCTTC.

This clone has only one observation. This chain connects TRBV30 to TRBJ2-7; D gene uncertain. Looked up from germline, CDR1 is GTSNPN and CDR2 is SVGIG (reference sequence). The CDR3 has 14 amino acids. Trimming stripped 6 bases from V and 2 bases from J, with 17 bases between. The CDR3 is CACSRALGAYEQYF. As DNA, the CDR3 is TGTGCCTGCTCCCGGGCCCTAGGTGCCTACGAGCAGTACTTC.

The chain uses TRBV12-5 and TRBJ2-3; 7 bases map to TRBD2. The CDR3 covers 15 residues. With 3 bases clipped from V and 1 base from J, the junction kept 4 bases outside the gene matches. Germline V gives CDR1 LGHNT, CDR2 FRNRAP. The CDR3: CASGFGGGGTDTQYF. The CDR3 nucleotides read TGTGCTAGTGGTTTCGGCGGGGGAGGCACAGATACGCAGTATTTT.

The CDR3 DNA sequence: TGTGCCTCGACGCGGGTATGGACAGATACGCAGTATTTT. This translates into CASTRVWTDTQYF. This chain links TRBV10-3 with TRBJ2-3, with D possibly TRBD2 on 5 matching bases. There are 13 residues in the CDR3. Per the germline V gene, CDR1 is ENHRY and CDR2 is SYGVKD. Trimming stripped 11 bases from V and 3 bases from J, with 15 bases between.

Concerning this clone: Within the sample, other DNA sequences also encode this same CDR3. The chain uses TRBV2 and TRBJ2-7; D is ambiguous. V lost 0 bases and J lost 1, with 1 base in between. The CDR3 extends over 12 amino acids. CDR1 is SNHLY and CDR2 is FYNNEI in the germline V gene. Here the CDR3 DNA reads TGTGCCAGCAGTGAAGCATCCTACGAGCAGTACTTC. Protein sequence: CASSEASYEQYF.

V usage is TRBV5-4 and J usage is TRBJ2-3, with 10 bases aligning to TRBD1. CDR3 size: 18 residues. Germline loops: CDR1 SGHNT, CDR2 YYREEE (reference sequence). V lost 4 bases and J lost 8; bases outside the gene matches: 19. CDR3 region: CASSEAGTDRGRRGTQYF. For the CDR3, the DNA is TGTGCCAGCAGCGAGGCCGGGACAGACAGGGGGCGCCGAGGTACGCAGTATTTT.

This clone was seen only a few times. It is unclear where the CDR3 begins or ends on the DNA, so no DNA is shown, and the CDR3 is as TCRdb lists it. The genes are TRBV12-1 and TRBJ1-5; the table's D call of TRBD1 was not tested on the DNA. TRBV12-1 is marked as a pseudogene. The CDR3 sequence runs 15 residues, both termini included. The CDR3 is CASSFWGQGNQPQHF.

This rearrangement joins TRBV27 to TRBJ2-3, with 8 bases identical to TRBD2. Germline trimming cut 2 bases from V and 2 bases from J; bases unmatched to any gene: 12. This CDR3 spans 18 amino acids. Germline V gives CDR1 MNHEY, CDR2 SMNVEV (reference sequence). CDR3 nucleotide sequence: TGTGCCAGCAGTTTACAGGGGAGGACGGGAGGGTTCACAGATACGCAGTATTTT. This codes for CASSLQGRTGGFTDTQYF.

This rearrangement joins TRBV5-1 to TRBJ2-1; D unclear. The CDR3 spans 18 residues. Trimming removed 5 bases at V and 0 bases at J, with 21 bases between. Germline-derived CDR1 and CDR2 are SGHRS and YFSETQ. The CDR3 nucleotides are TGCGCCAGCAGACCCCAACCCACACAGATTAGCTCCTACAATGAGCAGTTCTTC. Translation gives CASRPQPTQISSYNEQFF.

The rearrangement links TRBV5-8 to TRBJ1-4; TRBD1 matches at 7 bases. Germline assignment: CDR1 SGHTS and CDR2 YDEGEE. V trimming: 3 bases; J trimming: 4 bases; junction bases outside the gene matches: 6. This CDR3 has 15 amino acids. CDR3 amino acids: CASSSRTGFNEKLFF. The CDR3 DNA sequence: TGTGCCAGCAGCTCAAGGACAGGTTTTAATGAAAAACTGTTTTTT.